Following are 6 T cell receptor beta chains from one sample sequenced in a study of CD8+ T cells in alopecia areata. RNA was isolated and reverse transcribed to cDNA, the sequencing template. Sequencing used immunoSEQ multiplex PCR; TCRdb keeps in-frame clones, though not all of them. This sample has some 200,000 clones, with 50% to 60% found just once. Indicated treatment: oral pan-JAK inhibitor, 5-10 mg twice daily. Source: CD4+ T cells sorted from blood, taken at week 4, from a patient treated with tofacitinib. These receptors originate from a human donor with alopecia areata.

This clone was counted only a few times. The J gene is TRBJ1-1, the V gene TRBV30; a possible D gene is TRBD1 (6 bases). Germline V CDR1 and CDR2: GTSNPN, SVGIG (reference sequence). The CDR3 runs 13 residues. Trimming pared 3 bases from V and 6 bases from J, leaving 14 bases between. The CDR3 spells CAWSSTGSPEAFF. CDR3 sequence (DNA): TGTGCCTGGAGCTCAACAGGGAGCCCTGAAGCTTTCTTT.

CDR3 coding DNA: TGTGCCAGCAGCGTAGGACTAGCGGGGGGGCCCCACCAAGAGACCCAGTACTTC. This codes for CASSVGLAGGPHQETQYF. The chain combines TRBV9 with TRBJ2-5; 14 nucleotides align to TRBD2. This CDR3 is built from 18 residues. From germline, CDR1 is SGDLS and CDR2 YYNGEE. J was trimmed by 0 bases and V by 0 bases; bases with no gene match: 4.

The rearrangement links TRBV9 to TRBJ1-1; 8 positions match TRBD1. The CDR3 is 16 residues long. The junction had 7 bases not matched to a gene; V was cut back by 0 bases and J by 3 bases. Looked up from germline, CDR1 is SGDLS and CDR2 is YYNGEE. The CDR3 region has the DNA TGTGCCAGCAGCGTAGGGACAGGGAGGGAGGACACTGAAGCTTTCTTT. Residues: CASSVGTGREDTEAFF.

This clone was counted a few times. The chain is built from TRBV7-2 and TRBJ2-1; D ambiguous. This CDR3 is built from 14 residues. The germline V gene encodes CDR1 SGHTA and CDR2 FQGNSA. V gave up 5 bases and J gave up 5 bases, with 13 bases separating them. The CDR3 nucleotides read TGTGCCAGCAGCCCCCAACTGGTTAACAATGAGCAGTTCTTC. Translation gives CASSPQLVNNEQFF. The full variable domain, rest sourced from reference TRBV7-2 and TRBJ2-1, is GAGVSQSPSNKVTEKGKDVELRCDPISGHTALYWYRQSLGQGLEFLIYFQGNSAPDKSGLPSDRFSAERTGGSVSTLTIQRTQQEDSAVYLCASSPQLVNNEQFFGPGTRLTVL.

This chain connects TRBV5-1 to TRBJ2-6; D gene unclear. V was trimmed by 4 bases and J by 4 bases, leaving 9 bases between them. The CDR3 sequence is 14 residues long. CDR1 and CDR2 (germline): SGHRS, YFSETQ. For the CDR3, the DNA is TGCGCCAGCAGCCTGCGTTCCGGGGCCAACGTCCTGACTTTC. It codes for CASSLRSGANVLTF.

This clone was seen more than once but under ten times. DNA of the CDR3: TGTGCCAGCCGACTAACCTCGCCGCCCGGGGAGCTGTTTTTT. Translating gives CASRLTSPPGELFF. This chain links TRBV2 with TRBJ2-2; D might be TRBD2 (5 bases). The CDR3 loop spans 14 amino acids. The germline V and J ends were trimmed by 8 bases and 6 bases, with 16 bases remaining between them. Germline values: CDR1 SNHLY, CDR2 FYNNEI.